The 32 T cell receptor beta chains below all came from one sample that was sequenced in a study of OX40 agonist ivuxolimab in advanced cancers. Libraries were made using the immunoSEQ multiplex PCR assay. Imported from immuneACCESS, the table was reduced by TCRdb to in-frame sequences with V and J called. These copies leave out some clones; in studies compared against another copy, an unresolved V gene accounts for under half, and the cause of the remainder is not known. This sample is represented by about 40,000 clones; around 80% of them were singletons. The ten largest account for under 25% of the sample. The source was CD4+ or CD8+ T cells sorted from blood, collected in a trial of the OX40 agonist ivuxolimab. These receptors came from an adult with an advanced solid tumor such as melanoma, head and neck, liver or kidney cancer.

CDR3 protein: CASSEYRRGASQETQYF. The CDR3 DNA reads as TGTGCCAGCAGTGAATATCGTCGGGGGGCGAGCCAAGAGACCCAGTACTTC. The chain uses TRBV25-1 and TRBJ2-5; tentatively, D is TRBD2 (7 bases). The germline V and J ends were trimmed by 0 bases and 1 base, with 15 bases remaining between them. In germline, CDR1 is MGHDK, CDR2 SYGVNS. CDR3 length: 17 residues.

This clone occurred once. The chain recombines TRBV2 with TRBJ2-1; no clear D. There are 15 residues in the CDR3. CDR1 and CDR2 (germline): SNHLY, FYNNEI. Trimming stripped 6 bases from V and 5 bases from J, with 17 bases between. The CDR3 region is CASSNARYLDNEQFF. CDR3 DNA sequence: TGTGCCAGCAGCAACGCAAGATATCTCGACAATGAGCAGTTCTTC.

This sequence joins TRBV5-4 and TRBJ2-3; the D is unclear. CDR1 and CDR2 from the germline V gene are SGHNT and YYREEE (reference sequence). This CDR3 contains 17 residues. V gave up 2 bases and J gave up 1 base, with 17 bases separating them. CDR3 sequence (DNA): TGTGCCAGCAGCTTCAGTAGGGATACCCGACGCACAGATACGCAGTATTTT. It specifies CASSFSRDTRRTDTQYF.

Only one count was recorded for this clone. The chain is built from TRBV28 and TRBJ1-1; D not certain. Between the trimmed V and J ends, which lost 6 bases and 0 bases, there was a span of 11 bases. The CDR3 totals 14 residues. The germline gives CDR1 MDHEN, CDR2 SYDVKM. CDR3 sequence: CASRDRTVNTEAFF. The CDR3 region has the DNA TGTGCCAGCAGAGATAGGACGGTGAACACTGAAGCTTTCTTT.

The sample holds one count of this clone. This chain connects TRBV6-6 to TRBJ2-5; D is ambiguous. V was trimmed by 5 bases and J by 7 bases, leaving 11 bases between them. CDR1 is MNHNY and CDR2 is SVGAGI in the germline V gene (reference sequence). This CDR3 contains 12 residues. The CDR3 is CASSPHDGTQYF. In nucleotides, the CDR3 is TGTGCCAGCAGTCCTCATGATGGGACCCAGTACTTC.

This clone has just one count. The rearrangement links TRBV19 to TRBJ2-1; 8 bases agree with TRBD2. The CDR3 extends over 16 amino acids. Unmatched junction bases numbered 4, after V lost 1 base and J lost 2 bases. The germline V gene encodes CDR1 LNHDA and CDR2 SQIVND (reference sequence). Here the CDR3 DNA reads TGTGCCAGTAGTATAGGAGGGACTAGTACCTACAATGAGCAGTTCTTC. Translated: CASSIGGTSTYNEQFF.

Here the CDR3 DNA reads TGTGCCGGGGCAATGGGGGATACCTACGAGCAGTACTTC. It encodes CAGAMGDTYEQYF. The V gene is TRBV6-5, the J gene TRBJ2-7; tentatively, D is TRBD1 or TRBD2 (5 bases each). V was clipped by 11 bases and J by 2 bases, with 16 bases between them. The CDR3 spans 13 residues. Germline assignment: CDR1 MNHEY and CDR2 SVGAGI.

The rearrangement links TRBV9 to TRBJ2-1; D gene uncertain. The CDR3 totals 12 residues. The V gene lost 4 bases and the J gene lost 8 bases, with 10 bases spanning the gap. In germline, CDR1 is SGDLS, CDR2 YYNGEE. The CDR3 nucleotides read TGTGCCAGCAGCATCTTGAACGATGAGCAGTTCTTC. It is translated as CASSILNDEQFF.

This clone has a single count. This sequence joins TRBV9 and TRBJ2-3, with D uncertain. Per germline, CDR1 SGDLS and CDR2 YYNGEE. Deletions cut 1 base from V and 0 bases from J, with 9 bases between. CDR3 length: 15 amino acids. CDR3 loop: CASSVPALSTDTQYF. In DNA form, the CDR3 reads TGTGCCAGCAGCGTACCCGCCCTTAGCACAGATACGCAGTATTTT.

J is TRBJ2-2 and V is TRBV27; 7 nucleotides agree with TRBD1. In germline, CDR1 is MNHEY, CDR2 SMNVEV (reference sequence). There are 17 residues in the CDR3. J gave up 1 base and V 3 bases, and 8 bases lay outside the gene matches. Here the CDR3 DNA reads TGTGCCAGCAGTTTCATTTCGACAGGGTTGAACACCGGGGAGCTGTTTTTT. Translation gives CASSFISTGLNTGELFF.

The chain links TRBV19 to TRBJ2-7, with a weak D call TRBD1 (5 bases). Trimming removed 7 bases from V and 9 bases from J, with 16 bases in between. Germline lookup yields CDR1 LNHDA and CDR2 SQIVND (reference sequence). The CDR3 runs 12 residues. CDR3 DNA: TGTGCCAGTACAGCAGGGCAGATGAGGCAGTACTTC. Amino acids: CASTAGQMRQYF.

The V gene is TRBV28, the J gene TRBJ2-3, with 12 bases identical to TRBD2. This CDR3 has 16 residues. The germline V gene has CDR1 MDHEN and CDR2 SYDVKM. The junction had 7 bases not matched to a gene; V was cut back by 5 bases and J by 4 bases. CDR3 in amino acids: CASSPLAGGESDTQYF. CDR3 nucleotide sequence: TGTGCCAGCAGTCCACTAGCGGGAGGTGAATCAGATACGCAGTATTTT. Looking up the rest from reference TRBV28 and TRBJ2-3 gives the full variable domain: DVKVTQSSRYLVKRTGEKVFLECVQDMDHENMFWYRQDPGLGLRLIYFSYDVKMKEKGDIPEGYSVSREKKERFSLILESASTNQTSMYLCASSPLAGGESDTQYFGPGTRLTVL.

The chain employs TRBV10-3 and TRBJ1-1, with D possibly being TRBD1 (6 bases). Germline loops: CDR1 ENHRY, CDR2 SYGVKD. With 9 bases removed from V and 0 bases from J, the gap between germline ends came to 20 bases. The CDR3 has 16 residues. The CDR3 sequence is CAIGANREVVNTEAFF. Here the CDR3 DNA reads TGTGCCATTGGCGCGAACAGGGAAGTGGTGAACACTGAAGCTTTCTTT.

The V and J genes are TRBV9 and TRBJ2-1; TRBD1 aligns across 10 bases. There are 16 residues in the CDR3. With 3 bases clipped from V and 0 bases from J, the junction kept 3 bases outside the gene matches. Germline V gene sequence: CDR1 SGDLS, CDR2 YYNGEE. The CDR3 reads CASSGGTGVSYNEQFF. CDR3 DNA sequence: TGTGCCAGCAGCGGAGGGACAGGGGTCTCCTACAATGAGCAGTTCTTC.

V and J are TRBV18 and TRBJ2-5; D unclear. The V end was cut by 1 base, the J end by 5 bases, with 14 bases between. The CDR3 length is 15 residues. Germline CDR1 and CDR2: KGHSH and LQKENI. CDR3 residues: CASSPLIGPVETQYF. The CDR3 DNA reads as TGTGCCAGCTCACCACTAATAGGTCCCGTGGAGACCCAGTACTTC.

This clone was detected once. The V and J genes are TRBV4-3 and TRBJ2-1; D perhaps matches TRBD1 (5 bases). The CDR3 extends over 19 amino acids. Germline V CDR1 and CDR2: LGHNA, YSLEER. Between the trimmed V and J ends, which lost 0 bases and 10 bases, there was a span of 28 bases. The CDR3 sequence is CASSQDNPRLAGYNAEQFF. In DNA form, the CDR3 reads TGCGCCAGCAGCCAAGATAATCCCCGACTTGCAGGGTACAATGCGGAGCAGTTCTTC.

This clone has a handful of counts. This chain joins TRBV6-5 and TRBJ1-2; D remains ambiguous. Per germline, CDR1 MNHEY and CDR2 SVGAGI. Trimming left V 0 bases short and J 7 bases short, with 9 bases between. The CDR3 is 13 amino acids. CDR3 residues: CASSYSTSGGYTF. The CDR3 DNA reads as TGTGCCAGCAGTTACTCGACCAGCGGTGGCTACACCTTC.

V usage is TRBV9 and J usage is TRBJ2-7; possibly TRBD2 for D (5 bases). Germline V lookup: CDR1 SGDLS, CDR2 YYNGEE. Trimming removed 0 bases from V and 7 bases from J, with 17 bases in between. The CDR3 is 15 residues long. CDR3 in amino acids: CASSVAGFSPGEQYF. Here the CDR3 DNA reads TGTGCCAGCAGCGTAGCCGGCTTCTCCCCGGGGGAGCAGTACTTC.

V is TRBV11-3 and J is TRBJ2-3; D perhaps matches TRBD2 (7 bases). The length of the CDR3 is 16 residues. CDR1 is SGHNT and CDR2 is YENEEA in the germline V gene. V was shortened by 0 bases and J by 5 bases, with 15 bases between the two germline ends. The CDR3 DNA reads as TGTGCCAGCAGCTTAGATCCTCCTAGGGGGGGAGATACGCAGTATTTT. Translated, it gives CASSLDPPRGGDTQYF.

This clone was detected a few times. The V call is TRBV6-5, the J call TRBJ1-5; D ambiguous. The CDR3 is 13 residues long. V was cut by 6 bases and J by 8 bases, with 14 bases left in between. Looked up from germline, CDR1 is MNHEY and CDR2 is SVGAGI. The chain's CDR3 is CASSPAREKPQHF. The CDR3 DNA sequence: TGTGCCAGCAGCCCGGCAAGGGAAAAGCCCCAGCATTTT.

The chain has TRBV5-1 and TRBJ2-3; TRBD2 matches 9 bases. Germline V gene sequence: CDR1 SGHRS, CDR2 YFSETQ. CDR3 length equals 16 residues. V dropped 7 bases and J dropped 3; count of bases not matched to a gene: 12. The CDR3 here is CASGPGASGVTDTQYF. In nucleotides, the CDR3 is TGCGCCAGCGGACCTGGGGCTAGCGGGGTAACAGATACGCAGTATTTT.

The chain is built from TRBV5-1 and TRBJ2-7; D not resolved. From germline, CDR1 is SGHRS and CDR2 YFSETQ. This CDR3 comprises 13 residues. The V and J ends lost 4 bases and 0 bases respectively, with 8 bases between them. The CDR3 is CASSAPSSYEQYF. Here the CDR3 DNA reads TGCGCCAGCAGCGCCCCATCCTCCTACGAGCAGTACTTC.

This chain uses TRBV4-3 with TRBJ1-4; D is possibly TRBD1 (6 bases). CDR1 LGHNA and CDR2 YSLEER come from the germline V gene. The V end lost 3 bases, the J end lost 4 bases, and 15 bases lay between the germline ends. The CDR3 covers 16 residues. The CDR3 DNA is TGCGCCAGCAGCCAGGGTAACAGGGTTGATAATGAAAAACTGTTTTTT. It yields the protein CASSQGNRVDNEKLFF.

The rearrangement joins TRBV2 to TRBJ2-3, with TRBD2 matching over 14 bases. From germline, CDR1 is SNHLY and CDR2 FYNNEI. The CDR3 spans 14 residues. With 8 bases clipped from V and 6 bases from J, the junction kept 4 bases outside the gene matches. CDR3 nucleotides: TGTGCCAGCGGACTAGCGGGGGGTATGGATACGCAGTATTTT. Translated, it gives CASGLAGGMDTQYF.

The V and J genes are TRBV5-1 and TRBJ2-5; tentatively, D is TRBD1 (6 bases). The DNA end is a closer match to TRBJ2-7, so the J assignment may be wrong. Germline CDR1 and CDR2: SGHRS and YFSETQ. CDR3 size: 16 residues. For the CDR3, the DNA is TGCGCCAGCAGCTTGAATGGGGGACAAGTCGGGGACGAGCAGTACTTC. As protein: CASSLNGGQVGDEQYF.

This sequence joins TRBV10-3 and TRBJ2-3; 8 bases map to TRBD1. The junction had 7 bases not matched to a gene; V was cut back by 6 bases and J by 5 bases. Germline V gene data show CDR1 as ENHRY and CDR2 as SYGVKD. This CDR3 is 14 amino acids long. CDR3 sequence (DNA): TGTGCCATCAGGGACAGGGAAGAGGGAGATACGCAGTATTTT. Its translation: CAIRDREEGDTQYF.

The chain uses TRBV5-5 and TRBJ1-1; perhaps TRBD1 as D (5 bases). V lost 3 bases and J lost 1, with 10 bases in between. In germline, CDR1 is SGHKS, CDR2 YYEKEE (reference sequence). This CDR3 has 14 amino acids. The CDR3 loop reads CASSWDGPNTEAFF. The DNA of the CDR3 is TGTGCCAGCAGCTGGGACGGTCCGAACACTGAAGCTTTCTTT.

The chain uses TRBV19 and TRBJ1-5; no firm D call. V lost 5 bases and J lost 8, with 16 bases in between. This CDR3 spans 14 amino acids. Looked up from germline, CDR1 is LNHDA and CDR2 is SQIVND (reference sequence). The CDR3: CASSRWQAPEPQHF. In nucleotides, the CDR3 is TGTGCCAGTAGTCGATGGCAGGCCCCCGAGCCCCAGCATTTT. Together with reference TRBV19 and TRBJ1-5, the CDR3 gives the full variable domain: DGGITQSPKYLFRKEGQNVTLSCEQNLNHDAMYWYRQDPGQGLRLIYYSQIVNDFQKGDIAEGYSVSREKKESFPLTVTSAQKNPTAFYLCASSRWQAPEPQHFGDGTRLSIL.

This sequence joins TRBV5-6 and TRBJ2-7; possibly TRBD1 or TRBD2 for D (5 bases each). The CDR3 has 15 residues. The V end lost 4 bases, the J end lost 3 bases, and 17 bases lay between the germline ends. Germline assignment: CDR1 SGHDT and CDR2 YYEEEE. CDR3 amino acids: CASSQVQGVGYEQYF. The CDR3 DNA sequence: TGTGCCAGCAGCCAGGTCCAGGGAGTCGGCTACGAGCAGTACTTC.

V gene TRBV6-6 combines with J gene TRBJ2-7; 8 nucleotides agree with TRBD1. Trimming cost V 5 bases and J 3 bases; bases outside gene matches: 6. The germline V gene encodes CDR1 MNHNY and CDR2 SVGAGI (reference sequence). This CDR3 is 14 amino acids long. The CDR3 here is CASSPMGQDYEQYF. The CDR3 coding sequence is TGTGCCAGCAGTCCAATGGGACAGGACTACGAGCAGTACTTC.

The J gene is TRBJ1-4, the V gene TRBV28; a weak D match, TRBD1 (6 bases). Trimming took off 4 bases at V and 7 bases at J, with 22 bases between the two ends. The CDR3 has 17 residues. Germline CDR1 and CDR2: MDHEN and SYDVKM. CDR3 in DNA: TGTGCCAGCAGTTCCCCCATAGATAAAGGGGGGGGTGAAAAACTGTTTTTT. Translating gives CASSSPIDKGGGEKLFF. Full variable domain (outside the CDR3, taken from reference TRBV28 and TRBJ1-4): DVKVTQSSRYLVKRTGEKVFLECVQDMDHENMFWYRQDPGLGLRLIYFSYDVKMKEKGDIPEGYSVSREKKERFSLILESASTNQTSMYLCASSSPIDKGGGEKLFFGSGTQLSVL.

The J gene is TRBJ2-2, the V gene TRBV11-2; D uncertain. Per germline, CDR1 SGHAT and CDR2 FQNNGV. Trimming stripped 4 bases from V and 8 bases from J, with 11 bases between. This CDR3 contains 13 residues. Here the CDR3 DNA reads TGTGCCAGCAGCTCTTTCGGTACAGGGGAGCTGTTTTTT. Its protein product is CASSSFGTGELFF. The whole variable domain, remainder taken from reference TRBV11-2 and TRBJ2-2, is EAGVAQSPRYKIIEKRQSVAFWCNPISGHATLYWYQQILGQGPKLLIQFQNNGVVDDSQLPKDRFSAERLKGVDSTLKIQPAKLEDSAVYLCASSSFGTGELFFGEGSRLTVL.